This T cell receptor (beta chain) was observed in a study of response to subunit inactivated influenza vaccine. Via MiXCR, TCRdb re-called the RT-PCR reads, giving one row per CDR3 protein. The data hold over 150,000 distinct CDR3 sequences, with over 13% observed a single time. Trimming cost V 5 bases and J 7 bases, with 26 bases left between them. CDR1 is DFQATT and CDR2 is SNEGSKA in the germline V gene (reference sequence). This CDR3 is 16 amino acids long. This clonotype was observed a few times. This clonotype was sampled from a man in his fifties or sixties who received an inactivated influenza vaccine. V and J are TRBV20-1 and TRBJ1-1; D may be TRBD1 (6 bases). The starting material was CD8+ T cells sorted from PBMCs, obtained roughly 5 days after vaccination. The CDR3, as DNA: TGCAGTGCTCGTGGAGGGAGGGACACCAAGCGGGGTGAAGCTTTCTTT. Amino acids: CSARGGRDTKRGEAFF.